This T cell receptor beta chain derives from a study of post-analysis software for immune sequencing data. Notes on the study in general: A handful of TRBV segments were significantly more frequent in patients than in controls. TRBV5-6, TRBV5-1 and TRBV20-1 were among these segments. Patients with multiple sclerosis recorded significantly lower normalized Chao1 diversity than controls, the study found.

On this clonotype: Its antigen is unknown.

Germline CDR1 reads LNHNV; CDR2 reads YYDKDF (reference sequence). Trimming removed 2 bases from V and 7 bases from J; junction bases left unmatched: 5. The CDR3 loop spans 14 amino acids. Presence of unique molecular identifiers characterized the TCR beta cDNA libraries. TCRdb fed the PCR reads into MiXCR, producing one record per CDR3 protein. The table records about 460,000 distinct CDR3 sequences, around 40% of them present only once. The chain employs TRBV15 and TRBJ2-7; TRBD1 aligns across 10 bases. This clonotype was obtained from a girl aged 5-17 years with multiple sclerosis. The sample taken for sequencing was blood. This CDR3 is CATSRRDRGNEQYF. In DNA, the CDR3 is TGTGCCACCAGCAGAAGGGACAGGGGAAATGAGCAGTACTTC. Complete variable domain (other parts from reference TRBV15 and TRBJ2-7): DAMVIQNPRYQVTQFGKPVTLSCSQTLNHNVMYWYQQKSSQAPKLLFHYYDKDFNNEADTPDNFQSRRPNTSFCFLDIRSPGLGDTAMYLCATSRRDRGNEQYFGPGTRLTVT.